This entry lists 11 T cell receptor beta chains sequenced from one sample in a study of blood T cell repertoires in COVID-19. Here immunoSEQ multiplex PCR was the method, and the copy in TCRdb shows in-frame clones only, minus some. The data hold about 200,000 clones, with nearly 90% observed a single time. Sequencing used peripheral blood. The receptors here all came from a man aged 55-75 years with active or convalescent COVID-19.

V gene TRBV19 combines with J gene TRBJ2-5; 8 bases line up with TRBD2. Unmatched junction bases numbered 8, after V lost 1 base and J lost 4 bases. From germline, CDR1 is LNHDA and CDR2 SQIVND (reference sequence). This CDR3 contains 16 residues. DNA for the CDR3: TGTGCCAGTAGTATAGTGCCCCGGGAGGGTCGAGAGACCCAGTACTTC. Its protein product is CASSIVPREGRETQYF.

About this clone itself: Other DNA sequences within the sample encode an identical CDR3. The CDR3 DNA is TGTGCCAGCAGCCCGACAGCTTACAATGAGCAGTTCTTC. It yields the protein CASSPTAYNEQFF. The chain links TRBV7-9 to TRBJ2-1, with a weak D call TRBD1 (5 bases). The CDR3 loop spans 13 amino acids. Trimming took off 5 bases at V and 4 bases at J, with 9 bases between the two ends. Germline CDR1 and CDR2: SEHNR and FQNEAQ (reference sequence).

The rearrangement uses TRBV19 and TRBJ2-3; TRBD2 matches at 9 bases. The germline gives CDR1 LNHDA, CDR2 SQIVND (reference sequence). This CDR3 has 14 residues. The V gene end was trimmed by 5 bases and the J gene end by 2 bases; junction bases not matched to a gene: 2. CDR3 in amino acids: CASSPSGNTDTQYF. The CDR3 DNA is TGTGCCAGTAGTCCTAGCGGGAACACAGATACGCAGTATTTT.

V and J are TRBV11-2 and TRBJ2-7; D is uncertain. Between the trimmed V and J ends, which lost 1 base and 4 bases, there was a span of 5 bases. CDR1 is SGHAT and CDR2 is FQNNGV in the germline V gene. This CDR3 comprises 12 residues. The CDR3 sequence is CASSLVSYEQYF. The CDR3 DNA follows: TGTGCCAGCAGCTTAGTTAGTTACGAGCAGTACTTC. The variable domain in full, with the rest retrieved from reference TRBV11-2 and TRBJ2-7, is EAGVAQSPRYKIIEKRQSVAFWCNPISGHATLYWYQQILGQGPKLLIQFQNNGVVDDSQLPKDRFSAERLKGVDSTLKIQPAKLEDSAVYLCASSLVSYEQYFGPGTRLTVT.

This chain links TRBV27 with TRBJ1-2, with 9 bases that match TRBD1. V shed 5 bases and J 4 bases; nucleotides not matched to a gene: 8. The CDR3 has 15 amino acids. CDR1 and CDR2 from the germline V gene are MNHEY and SMNVEV (reference sequence). CDR3: CASSLTGTGIYGYTF. The CDR3 DNA is TGTGCCAGCAGTCTGACCGGGACAGGGATCTATGGCTACACCTTC.

Comment on this clone: At one of its ends the junction is not consistent with the germline gene, which may arise from a read error. The chain couples TRBV29-1 to TRBJ2-7, with a possible D match to TRBD2 (6 bases). The germline gives CDR1 SQVTM, CDR2 ANQGSEA. The CDR3 runs 12 residues. In nucleotides, the CDR3 is TGCAGCGATCCGGGAGCGGCTACCCCCTACCACTTC. It codes for CSDPGAATPYHF.

The chain combines TRBV27 with TRBJ1-1, with D maybe TRBD1 (6 bases). V shed 6 bases and J shed 6 bases, with 20 bases lying between them. This CDR3 contains 15 residues. In germline, CDR1 is MNHEY, CDR2 SMNVEV (reference sequence). The CDR3, as DNA: TGTGCCAGCAGACGCCATAAAGGGGGAAGTCCTGAAGCTTTCTTT. This gives the protein CASRRHKGGSPEAFF.

As to this clone: Germline is not matched at one junction end, which may reflect a read error. The chain uses TRBV19 and TRBJ2-1, with 7 positions matching TRBD2. This CDR3 has 11 residues. From germline, CDR1 is LNHDA and CDR2 SQIVND (reference sequence). The CDR3 DNA reads TGTGCCAGTATTGGTAGCGCGGGAGCGGTCTTC. It encodes CASIGSAGAVF. Together with reference TRBV19 and TRBJ2-1, the CDR3 gives the full variable domain: DGGITQSPKYLFRKEGQNVTLSCEQNLNHDAMYWYRQDPGQGLRLIYYSQIVNDFQKGDIAEGYSVSREKKESFPLTVTSAQKNPTAFYLCASIGSAGAVFGPGTRLTVL.

This chain uses TRBV9 with TRBJ2-7, with 9 positions matching TRBD1. J lost 4 bases, V lost 3 bases, and 5 bases had no gene match. This CDR3 comprises 14 residues. Germline-derived CDR1 and CDR2 are SGDLS and YYNGEE. The CDR3 bases are TGTGCCAGCAGCGCCGGGACAGGGTTTTACGAGCAGTACTTC. Residues: CASSAGTGFYEQYF.

This clone was counted between two and nine times. V usage is TRBV29-1 and J usage is TRBJ2-7, with 7 bases matching TRBD1. Germline trimming cut 2 bases from V and 4 bases from J; bases unmatched to any gene: 8. The CDR3 extends over 14 amino acids. The germline V gene encodes CDR1 SQVTM and CDR2 ANQGSEA. CDR3 DNA: TGCAGCGTTGAATTAAGACAGGGTGGGTACGAGCAGTACTTC. It yields the protein CSVELRQGGYEQYF.

This clone showed up just once. V usage is TRBV3-1 (or the pseudogene TRBV3-2) and J usage is TRBJ2-1; 9 bases match TRBD1. Germline V gene data show CDR1 as LGHDT and CDR2 as YNNKEL (reference sequence). CDR3 length: 16 amino acids. V was clipped by 4 bases and J by 5 bases; unmatched bases: 9. CDR3 coding DNA: TGTGCCAGCAGCCCCGCTACCGGGACAGGGAACAATGAGCAGTTCTTC. As protein: CASSPATGTGNNEQFF.